The 2 T cell receptor beta chains given below trace back to one sample, sequenced in a study of beta chain features in type 1 diabetes. No antigen has been identified for these receptors. General study findings and limits: Across all four CD4+ subsets, people with type 1 diabetes showed modestly shorter TCRB CDR3s.

Investigators reverse transcribed all isolated RNA, so they sequenced expressed TCRB transcripts. Data came from immunoSEQ multiplex PCR; TCRdb stores just in-frame clones and leaves some out. The sample consists of hundreds of thousands of clones, around an eighth of them appearing once. Sequenced sample: naive CD4+ T cells from blood. These receptors were taken from a man aged 18 to 29 with type 1 diabetes.

This clone was seen a handful of times. The V gene is TRBV29-1, the J gene TRBJ1-1; D unresolved. V was cut by 7 bases and J by 2 bases, with 14 bases left in between. Germline V gene sequence: CDR1 SQVTM, CDR2 ANQGSEA. CDR3 length: 13 amino acids. The CDR3 region is CSGRQILNTEAFF. In DNA form, the CDR3 reads TGCAGCGGCCGGCAGATTCTCAACACTGAAGCTTTCTTT.

This clone occurred a few times. Other DNA sequences in this specimen translate into the identical CDR3. V gene TRBV11-1 combines with J gene TRBJ2-5; TRBD1 agrees at 7 bases. The CDR3 is 14 amino acids. Germline V gene data show CDR1 as SGHAT and CDR2 as FQDESV (reference sequence). Unmatched junction bases numbered 5, after V lost 5 bases and J lost 2 bases. The chain's CDR3 is CASSPGQAQETQYF. The DNA for the CDR3 is TGTGCCAGCAGCCCCGGACAGGCTCAAGAGACCCAGTACTTC.